These 27 T cell receptor beta chains originate from one sample sequenced in a study of T cells after yellow fever vaccination. TCRdb reprocessed the 5' RACE reads via MiXCR and lists one record per CDR3 protein. The table has about 580,000 distinct CDR3 sequences, 17% seen once. The starting material was PBMCs, obtained more than 4 days after the first yellow fever vaccination. These receptors came from a man between 18 and 29 years old who received the YFV17D yellow fever vaccine.

V gene TRBV4-1 combines with J gene TRBJ1-5; perhaps TRBD1 as D (5 bases). CDR3 length equals 17 residues. CDR1 is MGHRA and CDR2 is YSYEKL in the germline V gene. With 4 bases removed from V and 5 bases from J, the gap between germline ends came to 21 bases. The CDR3 region is CASSRHPGGGRDQPQHF. The CDR3 DNA sequence: TGCGCCAGCAGCCGCCACCCCGGGGGAGGAAGGGATCAGCCCCAGCATTTT.

This clonotype has a handful of counts. The chain combines TRBV28 with TRBJ2-2; 10 bases are shared with TRBD2. This CDR3 spans 17 amino acids. The germline V gene encodes CDR1 MDHEN and CDR2 SYDVKM. The ends lost 5 bases at V and 4 bases at J; junction bases unmatched: 10. The CDR3 DNA is TGTGCCAGCAGTCTCCCGGGTAGCGGGGGGCCCACCGGGGAGCTGTTTTTT. Encoded protein: CASSLPGSGGPTGELFF.

The rearrangement uses TRBV19 and TRBJ2-3; the D is unclear. V was clipped by 6 bases and J by 4 bases, with 14 bases between them. Germline lookup yields CDR1 LNHDA and CDR2 SQIVND (reference sequence). The length of the CDR3 is 14 residues. As DNA, the CDR3 is TGTGCCAGTAGATCCAGCTCGGCGGCAGATACGCAGTATTTT. It is translated as CASRSSSAADTQYF.

The chain joins TRBV6-5 to TRBJ2-7, with 7 bases matching TRBD1. Trimming cost V 2 bases and J 2 bases; bases outside gene matches: 6. The CDR3 sequence is 15 residues long. Germline loops: CDR1 MNHEY, CDR2 SVGAGI. Here the CDR3 reads CASSYATGTTYEQYF. The CDR3 DNA is TGTGCCAGCAGTTACGCGACAGGGACCACCTACGAGCAGTACTTC.

This clonotype was recorded many times. The chain links TRBV7-2 to TRBJ2-5, with 9 positions matching TRBD1. The CDR3 spans 16 residues. Unmatched junction bases numbered 12, after V lost 5 bases and J lost 5 bases. CDR1 SGHTA and CDR2 FQGNSA come from the germline V gene. DNA of the CDR3: TGTGCCAGCAGCCGCCTTTCACAGGGGGCCAGGGAGACCCAGTACTTC. Its protein is CASSRLSQGARETQYF.

The CDR3 sequence is CASTVTSNSPLHF. DNA of the CDR3: TGTGCCAGCACCGTGACATCAAATTCACCCCTCCACTTT. The rearrangement joins TRBV7-8 to TRBJ1-6, with D hard to call. Germline V gives CDR1 SGHVS, CDR2 FQNEAQ. V was pared by 7 bases and J by 7 bases, with 11 bases between. This CDR3 is 13 amino acids long.

This clonotype turned up a few times. The V call is TRBV10-1, the J call TRBJ2-1, with TRBD1 matching 8 bases. CDR1 and CDR2 from the germline V gene are WNHNN and SYGVQD (reference sequence). This CDR3 contains 15 residues. V shed 4 bases, J shed 8 bases, and the junction held 10 bases outside the gene matches. The CDR3 region has the DNA TGCGCCAGCAGTGGGGCCGGGACAGGCCGTGATGAGCAGTTCTTC. It codes for CASSGAGTGRDEQFF.

The chain uses TRBV10-3 and TRBJ2-2; D uncertain. The CDR3 runs 16 residues. Trimming removed 0 bases at V and 0 bases at J, with 8 bases between. The germline V gene has CDR1 ENHRY and CDR2 SYGVKD. The CDR3 protein is CAISESACTNTGELFF. CDR3 nucleotide sequence: TGTGCCATCAGTGAGTCGGCATGTACGAACACCGGGGAGCTGTTTTTT.

V is TRBV30 and J is TRBJ2-7, with D possibly being TRBD1 (5 bases). The CDR3 spans 15 residues. The germline gives CDR1 GTSNPN, CDR2 SVGIG (reference sequence). V gave up 0 bases and J gave up 6 bases, with 18 bases separating them. CDR3 residues: CAWSVESGYLVEQYF. The CDR3 nucleotides read TGTGCCTGGAGTGTAGAATCAGGGTACCTGGTCGAGCAGTACTTC.

The chain uses TRBV11-2 and TRBJ1-6, with TRBD1 as a possible D gene (5 bases). Germline loops: CDR1 SGHAT, CDR2 FQNNGV. Trimming left V 4 bases short and J 0 bases short, with 22 bases between. The CDR3 has 20 residues. The CDR3 is CASSSSQSRGLSSYNSPLHF. The DNA of the CDR3 is TGTGCCAGCAGCTCTTCCCAAAGCCGGGGGTTGAGCTCCTATAATTCACCCCTCCACTTT.

The sample holds a few counts of this clonotype. The CDR3 DNA sequence: TGCAGTGCTTACGGGGGTCACGAGCAGTACGTC. Protein product: CSAYGGHEQYV. This chain links TRBV20-1 with TRBJ2-7; D is possibly TRBD2 (6 bases). Per the germline V gene, CDR1 is DFQATT and CDR2 is SNEGSKA (reference sequence). CDR3 size: 11 residues. The V end was cut by 5 bases, the J end by 5 bases, with 10 bases between.

This chain uses TRBV25-1 with TRBJ2-2; D is perhaps TRBD1 (6 bases). Deletions cut 2 bases from V and 2 bases from J, with 18 bases between. This CDR3 has 18 residues. CDR1 MGHDK and CDR2 SYGVNS come from the germline V gene. CDR3 nucleotides: TGTGCCAGCAGTGAACGCGCAGGGGAGAGGCTTAACACCGGGGAGCTGTTTTTT. It specifies CASSERAGERLNTGELFF.

This clonotype has a handful of counts. The chain employs TRBV9 and TRBJ2-7; the match to TRBD2 covers 8 bases. Germline loops: CDR1 SGDLS, CDR2 YYNGEE. The CDR3 covers 21 residues. Trimming took 3 bases from V and 0 from J; bases not matched to a gene: 23. The CDR3 spells CASSASREGGRIGRSSYEQYV. DNA for the CDR3: TGTGCCAGCAGCGCCTCCCGGGAGGGGGGTCGCATAGGCCGAAGCTCCTACGAGCAGTACGTC.

This clonotype was observed many times. V and J are TRBV7-3 and TRBJ2-1, with 8 bases matching TRBD1. The CDR3 is made up of 15 amino acids. CDR1 and CDR2 from the germline V gene are SGHTA and FQGTGA. Trimming cost V 3 bases and J 2 bases; bases outside gene matches: 3. The CDR3 coding sequence is TGTGCCAGCAGCTTGCAGGGGGCTACCTACAATGAGCAGTTCTTC. Protein product: CASSLQGATYNEQFF.

The genes are TRBV28 and TRBJ2-5; perhaps TRBD1 as D (6 bases). Trimming left V 3 bases short and J 5 bases short, with 22 bases between. Per the germline V gene, CDR1 is MDHEN and CDR2 is SYDVKM. CDR3 size: 17 residues. The CDR3 loop reads CASSLGFGTRSLETQYF. The DNA for the CDR3 is TGTGCCAGCAGTTTGGGTTTTGGGACAAGGTCTTTGGAGACCCAGTACTTC.

The genes are TRBV2 and TRBJ1-6; 11 nucleotides align to TRBD1. The CDR3 spans 15 residues. Germline V gene data show CDR1 as SNHLY and CDR2 as FYNNEI. The V segment lost 4 bases and the J segment 6 bases; nucleotides outside the gene matches: 2. CDR3 protein: CASSGTGGSNSPLHF. The DNA of the CDR3 is TGTGCCAGCAGTGGGACAGGGGGCAGTAATTCACCCCTCCACTTT.

The table lists this clonotype with a few counts. This chain connects TRBV6-5 to TRBJ1-1; D is undetermined. Trimming pared 0 bases from V and 1 base from J, leaving 12 bases between. CDR3 length: 16 residues. Germline CDR1 MNHEY, CDR2 SVGAGI. CDR3 region: CASSYSGDPGNTEAFF. CDR3 in DNA: TGTGCCAGCAGTTACTCCGGGGATCCCGGGAACACTGAAGCTTTCTTT.

This clonotype was picked up a small number of times. The chain uses TRBV5-1 and TRBJ1-5; no clear D. The CDR3 contains 13 residues. Germline-derived CDR1 and CDR2 are SGHRS and YFSETQ. Trimming took off 5 bases at V and 0 bases at J, with 6 bases between the two ends. The CDR3 nucleotides read TGCGCCAGCAGGGGAGGTAGCAATCAGCCCCAGCATTTT. Its translation is CASRGGSNQPQHF. Combining the CDR3 with reference TRBV5-1 and TRBJ1-5 gives the whole variable domain KAGVTQTPRYLIKTRGQQVTLSCSPISGHRSVSWYQQTPGQGLQFLFEYFSETQRNKGNFPGRFSGRQFSNSRSEMNVSTLELGDSALYLCASRGGSNQPQHFGDGTRLSIL.

V is TRBV24-1 and J is TRBJ2-1; D is ambiguous. This CDR3 region has 13 residues. V was trimmed by 8 bases and J by 6 bases, leaving 13 bases between them. Germline CDR1 is KGHDR and CDR2 is SFDVKD. The CDR3 protein is CATMSTWGNEQFF. The CDR3, as DNA: TGTGCCACCATGTCGACCTGGGGCAATGAGCAGTTCTTC.

This clonotype showed up just a few times. CDR3 sequence reads: CASSLPLQGASGNTIYF. In nucleotides, the CDR3 is TGTGCCAGCAGTTTACCCCTACAGGGGGCGTCTGGAAACACCATATATTTT. The V call is TRBV28, the J call TRBJ1-3; TRBD1 matches at 9 bases. V lost 2 bases, J lost 1 base, and 6 bases stayed unmatched. The germline gives CDR1 MDHEN, CDR2 SYDVKM. The CDR3 is made up of 17 amino acids.

The chain recombines TRBV4-1 with TRBJ1-1, with 10 positions matching TRBD1. The junction had 14 bases not matched to a gene; V was cut back by 4 bases and J by 3 bases. Germline loops: CDR1 MGHRA, CDR2 YSYEKL. CDR3 length: 18 residues. The CDR3 DNA sequence: TGCGCCAGCAGCCCCACCTGGGGGACGGACAGGGGGGACACTGAAGCTTTCTTT. It codes for CASSPTWGTDRGDTEAFF.

A few counts support this clonotype. The chain recombines TRBV4-3 with TRBJ2-3, with D possibly matching TRBD2 (5 bases). CDR1 is LGHNA, CDR2 YSLEER, per germline. CDR3 length: 15 residues. V was pared by 1 base and J by 6 bases, with 14 bases between. CDR3 sequence: CASSQAPPSPDTQYF. In DNA, the CDR3 is TGCGCCAGCAGCCAAGCGCCGCCTAGCCCGGATACGCAGTATTTT.

The rearrangement joins TRBV6-5 to TRBJ1-6; 7 bases match TRBD1. With 2 bases clipped from V and 9 bases from J, the junction kept 7 bases outside the gene matches. The CDR3 runs to 15 residues. Germline V gene sequence: CDR1 MNHEY, CDR2 SVGAGI. The CDR3, as DNA: TGTGCCAGCAGTTACACCGACAGGGCAATTTCACCCCTCCACTTT. It codes for CASSYTDRAISPLHF.

CDR3 loop: CASSQAGTGFQEQFF. The CDR3 nucleotides are TGCGCCAGCAGCCAGGCCGGGACAGGGTTTCAGGAGCAGTTCTTC. The chain combines TRBV4-3 with TRBJ2-1; 9 bases are a match to TRBD1. The germline V gene encodes CDR1 LGHNA and CDR2 YSLEER. The CDR3 runs 15 residues. With 3 bases clipped from V and 10 bases from J, the junction kept 10 bases outside the gene matches.

This clonotype was seen at least ten times. The chain joins TRBV12-3 or TRBV12-4 to TRBJ1-2, with 7 bases aligning to TRBD1. The V segment lost 6 bases and the J segment 6 bases; nucleotides outside the gene matches: 7. The length of the CDR3 is 13 residues. The CDR3, as DNA: TGTGCCAGCAGGCAGACAGGGTCGGATGGCTACACCTTC. This encodes CASRQTGSDGYTF.

The chain is built from TRBV28 and TRBJ2-7, with TRBD1 matching 10 bases. The germline CDR1 and CDR2 sequences are MDHEN and SYDVKM. The CDR3 is 14 residues long. The J segment lost 5 bases and the V segment lost 6 bases, leaving 7 bases of the junction unmatched. This CDR3 reads CASSGTGVWDEQYV. DNA of the CDR3: TGTGCCAGCAGCGGGACAGGGGTTTGGGACGAGCAGTACGTC.

Worth noting for this clonotype: Compared with germline, one end of the junction differs, possibly owing to a read error. This chain joins TRBV18 and TRBJ1-1; 7 nucleotides match TRBD1. The germline CDR1 and CDR2 sequences are KGHSH and LQKENI. This CDR3 is 14 amino acids long. CDR3 nucleotides: TGTGCCAGCTCACCACAGGACAGGAACCCTGAAGCTTTCTTT. Its translation: CASSPQDRNPEAFF.